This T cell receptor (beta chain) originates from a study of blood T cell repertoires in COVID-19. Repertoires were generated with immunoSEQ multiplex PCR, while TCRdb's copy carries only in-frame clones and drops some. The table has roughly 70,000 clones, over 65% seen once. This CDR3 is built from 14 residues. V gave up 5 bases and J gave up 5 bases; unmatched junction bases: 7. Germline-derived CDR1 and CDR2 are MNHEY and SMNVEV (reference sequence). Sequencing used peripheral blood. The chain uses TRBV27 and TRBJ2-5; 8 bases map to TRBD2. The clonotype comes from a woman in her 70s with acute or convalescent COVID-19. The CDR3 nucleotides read TGTGCCAGCAGTACTAGCGGAGGAGGGGAGACCCAGTACTTC. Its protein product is CASSTSGGGETQYF.